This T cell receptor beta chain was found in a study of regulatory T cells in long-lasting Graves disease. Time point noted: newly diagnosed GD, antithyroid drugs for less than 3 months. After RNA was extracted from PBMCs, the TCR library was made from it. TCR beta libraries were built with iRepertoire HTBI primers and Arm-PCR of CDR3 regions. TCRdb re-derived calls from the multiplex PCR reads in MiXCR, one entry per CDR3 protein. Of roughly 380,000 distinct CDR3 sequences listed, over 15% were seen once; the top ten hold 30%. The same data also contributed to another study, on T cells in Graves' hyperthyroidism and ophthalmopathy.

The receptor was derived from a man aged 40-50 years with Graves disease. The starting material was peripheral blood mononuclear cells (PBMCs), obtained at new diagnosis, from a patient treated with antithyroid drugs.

CDR3 coding DNA: TGCGCCAGCAGCTTGTTCACAGGGGCCCACTTAGGCACTGAAGCTTTCTTT. It is translated as CASSLFTGAHLGTEAFF. This sequence joins TRBV5-1 and TRBJ1-1; 7 positions match TRBD1. Per germline, CDR1 SGHRS and CDR2 YFSETQ. Trimming took 1 base from V and 4 from J; bases not matched to a gene: 13. The CDR3 runs 17 residues.